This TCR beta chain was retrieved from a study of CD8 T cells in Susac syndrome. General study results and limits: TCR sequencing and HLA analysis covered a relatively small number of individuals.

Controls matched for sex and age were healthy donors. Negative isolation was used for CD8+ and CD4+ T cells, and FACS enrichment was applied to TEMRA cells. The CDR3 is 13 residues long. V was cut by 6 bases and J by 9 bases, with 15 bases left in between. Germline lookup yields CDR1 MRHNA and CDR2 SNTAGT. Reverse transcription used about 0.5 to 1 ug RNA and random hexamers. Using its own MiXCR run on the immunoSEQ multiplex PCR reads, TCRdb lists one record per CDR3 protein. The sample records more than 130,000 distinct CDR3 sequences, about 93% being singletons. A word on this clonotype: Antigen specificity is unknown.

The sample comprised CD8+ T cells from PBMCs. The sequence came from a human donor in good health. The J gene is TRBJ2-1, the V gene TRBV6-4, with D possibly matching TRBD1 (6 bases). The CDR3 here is CASSLQGRVEQFF. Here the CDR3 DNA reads TGTGCCAGCAGCTTACAGGGCAGGGTTGAGCAGTTCTTC.